Presented here are 15 T cell receptor beta chains from one specimen sequenced in a study of long-term antiretroviral therapy in people with HIV. Survey-level immunoSEQ v3.0 assays were run. Some clones are missing from TCRdb's copy, which holds only in-frame ones; the method was immunoSEQ multiplex PCR. The sample gives approximately 33,000 clones, 80% to 90% of which show up once; over 6.5% is in the top ten. Sequencing was performed on unsorted PBMCs, taken 0.4 years before starting antiretroviral therapy. The receptor set was obtained from a young man with HIV.

This clone was seen only a few times. The chain has TRBV7-2 and TRBJ1-6, with D possibly TRBD1 on 5 matching bases. Germline loops: CDR1 SGHTA, CDR2 FQGNSA. Trimming pared 1 base from V and 7 bases from J, leaving 17 bases between. The CDR3 runs to 17 residues. CDR3 bases: TGTGCCAGCAGCTTAGGGGGAGTGGGCAGGGTCAATTCACCCCTCCACTTT. Amino acids: CASSLGGVGRVNSPLHF.

This sequence joins TRBV5-1 and TRBJ1-6; 7 bases agree with TRBD1. Per germline, CDR1 SGHRS and CDR2 YFSETQ. This CDR3 is built from 16 residues. V lost 0 bases, J lost 4 bases, and 4 bases stayed unmatched. The CDR3 spells CASSLDSGQYNSPLHF. The CDR3 DNA reads TGCGCCAGCAGCTTGGACTCGGGACAGTATAATTCACCCCTCCACTTT. Full variable domain (rest looked up from reference TRBV5-1 and TRBJ1-6): KAGVTQTPRYLIKTRGQQVTLSCSPISGHRSVSWYQQTPGQGLQFLFEYFSETQRNKGNFPGRFSGRQFSNSRSEMNVSTLELGDSALYLCASSLDSGQYNSPLHFGNGTRLTVT.

The sample holds one count of this clone. V is TRBV11-2 and J is TRBJ2-1; no reliable D call. Deletions cut 5 bases from V and 6 bases from J, with 14 bases between. Germline assignment: CDR1 SGHAT and CDR2 FQNNGV. This CDR3 contains 14 residues. The CDR3 DNA reads as TGTGCCAGCAGCGCCGGACCTGGACGCAATGAGCAGTTCTTC. Its protein is CASSAGPGRNEQFF.

A remark on this clone: A read error may account for a junction end that differs from germline. The chain links TRBV7-2 to TRBJ2-7; TRBD2 agrees at 8 bases. The length of the CDR3 is 14 residues. Germline V lookup: CDR1 SGHTA, CDR2 FQGNSA. For the CDR3, the DNA is TGTGCCAGCACCTTAGCGGGGCTGTCCTACGAGCAGTACTTC. Encoded protein: CASTLAGLSYEQYF.

The chain carries TRBV19 and TRBJ2-7; D is possibly TRBD1 (6 bases). Deletions cut 0 bases from V and 3 bases from J, with 12 bases between. The CDR3 contains 15 residues. Germline V lookup: CDR1 LNHDA, CDR2 SQIVND (reference sequence). CDR3 nucleotides: TGTGCCAGTAGTATAGATTCCGGACAGAGCTACGAGCAGTACTTC. This sequence encodes CASSIDSGQSYEQYF.

This chain joins TRBV15 and TRBJ2-3, with 11 bases that match TRBD2. In germline, CDR1 is LNHNV, CDR2 YYDKDF (reference sequence). The CDR3 is 15 residues long. Germline trimming cut 3 bases from V and 1 base from J; bases unmatched to any gene: 0. This CDR3 is CATSRTSGGTDTQYF. The CDR3 nucleotides are TGTGCCACCAGCAGGACTAGCGGGGGCACAGATACGCAGTATTTT.

This clone turned up a few times. The chain carries TRBV28 and TRBJ1-5, with no clear D. Germline CDR1 and CDR2: MDHEN and SYDVKM. Trimming took off 5 bases at V and 2 bases at J, with 7 bases between the two ends. This CDR3 region has 13 residues. The CDR3 loop is CASSPVGNQPQHF. In nucleotides, the CDR3 is TGTGCCAGCAGTCCAGTTGGCAATCAGCCCCAGCATTTT.

The V call is TRBV2, the J call TRBJ1-1, with D tentatively TRBD1 (5 bases). Germline loops: CDR1 SNHLY, CDR2 FYNNEI. Trimming stripped 8 bases from V and 1 base from J, with 17 bases between. The CDR3 length is 15 residues. The CDR3 is CASGGVPGTNTEAFF. CDR3 bases: TGTGCCAGCGGGGGAGTGCCGGGAACGAACACTGAAGCTTTCTTT.

The V call is TRBV27, the J call TRBJ1-4, with D possibly TRBD1 on 6 matching bases. This CDR3 region has 14 residues. Germline CDR1 and CDR2: MNHEY and SMNVEV (reference sequence). Between the trimmed V and J ends, which lost 8 bases and 8 bases, there was a span of 18 bases. This CDR3 reads CASGQGMGAEKLFF. The CDR3 nucleotides read TGTGCCAGCGGTCAGGGTATGGGGGCGGAAAAACTGTTTTTT.

V usage is TRBV5-1 and J usage is TRBJ2-1; TRBD1 or TRBD2 may be the D gene (5 bases each). Germline V gene sequence: CDR1 SGHRS, CDR2 YFSETQ. Deletions cut 4 bases from V and 4 bases from J, with 15 bases between. The CDR3 is 15 residues long. The CDR3, as DNA: TGCGCCAGCAGCCCCTCCGGGACGACATACAATGAGCAGTTCTTC. Amino acid sequence: CASSPSGTTYNEQFF.

CDR3 in amino acids: CAISEIRGGAVKAKNIQYF. In DNA, the CDR3 is TGTGCCATCAGTGAGATCCGCGGGGGGGCCGTTAAAGCCAAAAACATTCAGTACTTC. V gene TRBV10-3 combines with J gene TRBJ2-4; 9 bases agree with TRBD2. The CDR3 has 19 amino acids. The junction had 11 bases not matched to a gene; V was cut back by 2 bases and J by 0 bases. Germline CDR1 is ENHRY and CDR2 is SYGVKD.

The rearrangement uses TRBV2 and TRBJ2-1; TRBD2 aligns across 8 bases. Germline CDR1 and CDR2: SNHLY and FYNNEI. V dropped 4 bases and J dropped 1; count of bases not matched to a gene: 21. There are 21 residues in the CDR3. CDR3 region: CASSGWGMTAGGPPSYNEQFF. The CDR3 DNA reads TGTGCCAGCAGTGGGTGGGGTATGACGGCGGGAGGTCCCCCTTCCTACAATGAGCAGTTCTTC. The variable domain in full, with the rest retrieved from reference TRBV2 and TRBJ2-1, is EPEVTQTPSHQVTQMGQEVILRCVPISNHLYFYWYRQILGQKVEFLVSFYNNEISEKSEIFDDQFSVERPDGSNFTLKIRSTKLEDSAMYFCASSGWGMTAGGPPSYNEQFFGPGTRLTVL.

This chain joins TRBV11-2 and TRBJ2-1, with 12 nucleotides matching TRBD2. V lost 1 base to trimming and J lost 13 bases; unmatched junction nucleotides: 2. The length of the CDR3 is 13 residues. Germline values: CDR1 SGHAT, CDR2 FQNNGV. CDR3 sequence reads: CASSLASGRAQFF. CDR3 sequence (DNA): TGTGCCAGCAGCTTAGCTAGCGGGAGGGCCCAGTTCTTC.

This chain joins TRBV5-1 and TRBJ1-2, with D perhaps TRBD1 (5 bases). The CDR3 is made up of 13 amino acids. Germline CDR1 SGHRS, CDR2 YFSETQ. V lost 2 bases and J 8 bases, leaving 13 bases between the germline ends. CDR3 nucleotide sequence: TGCGCCAGCAGCTTACAGGTATCGGACGGCTACACCTTC. This codes for CASSLQVSDGYTF.

J is TRBJ1-2 and V is TRBV6-6; the D is unclear. Per the germline V gene, CDR1 is MNHNY and CDR2 is SVGAGI (reference sequence). Trimming shortened V by 7 bases and J by 2 bases, and 5 bases separated the two germline ends. This CDR3 spans 11 amino acids. The CDR3 DNA follows: TGTGCCAGCAATGGGAACTATGGCTACACCTTC. Amino acid sequence: CASNGNYGYTF.